The 17 T cell receptor beta chains presented below share a single source sample, sequenced in a study of lymphopenia after photon versus proton radiotherapy. Generated by immunoSEQ multiplex PCR, the TCRdb table keeps only in-frame clones and is missing some. The table lists about 160,000 clones, approximately 86% of them singletons. Specimen: peripheral blood, collected from a patient treated with photon-based radiotherapy. These TCRs come from a man aged 50-60 years with gastric cancer.

This chain links TRBV7-8 with TRBJ2-7, with D perhaps TRBD2 (5 bases). The CDR3 has 14 residues. Germline V gives CDR1 SGHVS, CDR2 FQNEAQ. The ends were cut back, 1 base at V and 2 bases at J, with 9 bases in the middle. In nucleotides, the CDR3 is TGTGCCAGCAGCTTAGAAGGACTGGCCTACGAGCAGTACTTC. It encodes CASSLEGLAYEQYF.

V usage is TRBV7-6 and J usage is TRBJ2-2; a weak D match, TRBD2 (6 bases). V was pared by 1 base and J by 7 bases, with 16 bases between. The length of the CDR3 is 16 residues. From germline, CDR1 is SGHVS and CDR2 FNYEAQ. The CDR3 is CASSLEEAGRDGELFF. CDR3 DNA: TGTGCCAGCAGCTTAGAAGAGGCCGGGAGAGACGGGGAGCTGTTTTTT.

A few counts support this clone. V and J are TRBV11-2 and TRBJ1-1; D perhaps matches TRBD1 (5 bases). The CDR3 has 14 residues. Per the germline V gene, CDR1 is SGHAT and CDR2 is FQNNGV. The V end lost 1 base, the J end lost 1 base, and 7 bases lay between the germline ends. CDR3 sequence (DNA): TGTGCCAGCAGCTTAGGCAGGGAGAACACTGAAGCTTTCTTT. The encoded protein is CASSLGRENTEAFF.

This clone was seen a handful of times. The chain links TRBV14 to TRBJ2-1; 12 bases align to TRBD2. V gave up 4 bases and J gave up 7 bases; unmatched junction bases: 5. The CDR3 has 15 residues. The V gene's germline CDR1 is SGHDN and CDR2 FVKESK. The DNA for the CDR3 is TGTGCCAGCAGCCTTCTAGCGGGAGGGAGGAATGAGCAGTTCTTC. The encoded protein is CASSLLAGGRNEQFF.

This clone was observed a single time. The chain has TRBV6-4 and TRBJ1-1; 7 bases are shared with TRBD1. Germline CDR1 MRHNA, CDR2 SNTAGT. This CDR3 has 14 residues. Trimming removed 3 bases from V and 1 base from J; junction bases left unmatched: 2. The CDR3 loop reads CASSEGTANTEAFF. CDR3 in DNA: TGTGCCAGCAGTGAAGGGACAGCGAACACTGAAGCTTTCTTT.

V and J are TRBV5-1 and TRBJ2-3, with 9 bases identical to TRBD1. Germline V CDR1 and CDR2: SGHRS, YFSETQ. The CDR3 has 16 amino acids. The V and J ends lost 0 bases and 1 base, in that order; junction bases with no gene match: 3. CDR3 nucleotides: TGCGCCAGCAGCTTGGGGGACAGGGTGGGCACAGATACGCAGTATTTT. Protein: CASSLGDRVGTDTQYF.

The chain couples TRBV18 to TRBJ1-2; possible D gene TRBD1, 5 bases. The CDR3 contains 15 residues. V was trimmed by 3 bases and J by 7 bases, leaving 18 bases between them. Germline assignment: CDR1 KGHSH and CDR2 LQKENI. Written as DNA, the CDR3 is TGTGCCAGCTCACCGAGGGGCACACGCTTCGGTGGCTACACCTTC. Translation: CASSPRGTRFGGYTF.

The sample holds one count of this clone. This sequence joins TRBV27 and TRBJ1-1, with D tentatively TRBD1 (5 bases). V gave up 6 bases and J gave up 3 bases, with 29 bases separating them. The CDR3 has 19 amino acids. CDR1 is MNHEY and CDR2 is SMNVEV in the germline V gene (reference sequence). CDR3 nucleotides: TGTGCCAGCAGCTTAAGCCCAGAGATCGGGGACTTTTGGGACACTGAAGCTTTCTTT. It is translated as CASSLSPEIGDFWDTEAFF.

The rearrangement links TRBV2 to TRBJ1-3, with 7 nucleotides matching TRBD1. Germline CDR1 is SNHLY and CDR2 is FYNNEI. The CDR3 totals 14 residues. V lost 8 bases and J lost 0; bases outside the gene matches: 4. In nucleotides, the CDR3 is TGTGCCAGCCACCCAGGGGGCTCTGGAAACACCATATATTTT. Its translation is CASHPGGSGNTIYF.

V gene TRBV28 combines with J gene TRBJ2-7; 8 bases align to TRBD1. Germline V gene sequence: CDR1 MDHEN, CDR2 SYDVKM. Trimming at V came to 8 bases and at J to 2 bases, leaving 5 bases not matched to a gene. This CDR3 is built from 13 residues. The CDR3 sequence is CASLLTGAYEQYF. DNA of the CDR3: TGTGCCAGCCTCCTGACAGGGGCCTACGAGCAGTACTTC.

The V and J genes are TRBV2 and TRBJ2-3; TRBD2 matches 12 bases. The length of the CDR3 is 16 residues. Trimming took 1 base from V and 5 from J; bases not matched to a gene: 4. CDR1 SNHLY and CDR2 FYNNEI come from the germline V gene. CDR3 region: CASSEGTSGMVDTQYF. The CDR3 coding sequence is TGTGCCAGCAGTGAAGGGACTAGCGGGATGGTAGATACGCAGTATTTT.

This chain links TRBV25-1 with TRBJ1-1, with 7 positions matching TRBD1. CDR1 and CDR2 (germline): MGHDK, SYGVNS. The J segment lost 0 bases and the V segment lost 8 bases, leaving 3 bases of the junction unmatched. The CDR3 is 13 amino acids. In DNA, the CDR3 is TGTGCCAGCCAGGGACAGATGAACACTGAAGCTTTCTTT. Amino acid sequence: CASQGQMNTEAFF.

This clone was observed a few times. The chain couples TRBV29-1 to TRBJ1-2; perhaps TRBD1 as D (6 bases). The CDR3 runs 14 residues. Deletions cut 1 base from V and 8 bases from J, with 17 bases between. Germline V lookup: CDR1 SQVTM, CDR2 ANQGSEA. For the CDR3, the DNA is TGCAGCGTTGAAGTGAGGACAGCGGGAGAAGGCTACACCTTC. Amino acids: CSVEVRTAGEGYTF.

V and J are TRBV10-2 and TRBJ2-1, with D perhaps assigned TRBD1 or TRBD2 (5 bases each). This CDR3 is built from 14 residues. Trimming stripped 0 bases from V and 11 bases from J, with 14 bases between. Germline V CDR1 and CDR2: WSHSY, SAAADI. The CDR3 is CASSESTRDGQQFF. The CDR3 DNA is TGCGCCAGCAGTGAGTCGACTCGGGACGGGCAGCAGTTCTTC.

This clone showed up just once. V gene TRBV7-6 combines with J gene TRBJ2-7; D call uncertain. The CDR3 length is 12 residues. V lost 2 bases and J lost 6, with 8 bases in between. Looked up from germline, CDR1 is SGHVS and CDR2 is FNYEAQ. Here the CDR3 DNA reads TGTGCCAGCAGCTTACCCATGGGCGAGCAGTACTTC. Translating it yields CASSLPMGEQYF.

The CDR3 sequence is CASSLALPGGETQYF. The CDR3 DNA sequence: TGTGCCAGCAGCTTAGCGCTCCCGGGCGGAGAGACCCAGTACTTC. V is TRBV7-9 and J is TRBJ2-5; no reliable D call. V lost 0 bases to trimming and J lost 4 bases, with 12 bases between them. Per germline, CDR1 SEHNR and CDR2 FQNEAQ (reference sequence). CDR3 size: 15 residues.

The chain links TRBV7-2 to TRBJ1-1, with D perhaps matching TRBD1 (5 bases). Germline-derived CDR1 and CDR2 are SGHTA and FQGNSA. V shed 5 bases and J shed 5 bases, with 15 bases lying between them. CDR3 length: 14 residues. The CDR3 protein is CASSAGTGRTEAFF. The CDR3 DNA follows: TGTGCCAGCAGCGCAGGGACTGGGCGGACTGAAGCTTTCTTT. Variable domain in full (rest from reference TRBV7-2 and TRBJ1-1): GAGVSQSPSNKVTEKGKDVELRCDPISGHTALYWYRQSLGQGLEFLIYFQGNSAPDKSGLPSDRFSAERTGGSVSTLTIQRTQQEDSAVYLCASSAGTGRTEAFFGQGTRLTVV.